This passage covers 19 T cell receptor beta chains from one sample sequenced in a study of control samples from healthy donors and cancer patients. Clones were read by immunoSEQ multiplex PCR, and TCRdb kept only the in-frame ones, dropping some. The data show approximately 87,000 clones, with approximately 93% seen just once and 1.3% held by the top ten. Material for sequencing was PBMCs. These receptor sequences come from a woman in her thirties or forties with lung cancer.

The chain has TRBV30 and TRBJ1-5; D unresolved. This CDR3 has 14 residues. V shed 5 bases and J shed 6 bases, with 17 bases lying between them. Germline V gives CDR1 GTSNPN, CDR2 SVGIG (reference sequence). For the CDR3, the DNA is TGTGCCTGGTCAGCGCAGTTGATAGGTCAGCCCCAGCATTTT. Its protein product is CAWSAQLIGQPQHF. Full variable domain (missing parts from reference TRBV30 and TRBJ1-5): SQTIHQWPATLVQPVGSPLSLECTVEGTSNPNLYWYRQAAGRGLQLLFYSVGIGQISSEVPQNLSASRPQDRQFILSSKKLLLSDSGFYLCAWSAQLIGQPQHFGDGTRLSIL.

Only one count was recorded for this clone. The genes are TRBV4-1 and TRBJ1-2; 7 positions agree with TRBD1. The CDR3 extends over 13 amino acids. Germline V gives CDR1 MGHRA, CDR2 YSYEKL. Trimming cost V 5 bases and J 8 bases; bases outside gene matches: 8. This CDR3 reads CASSDRVQGGYTF. The DNA for the CDR3 is TGCGCCAGCAGCGACAGGGTTCAAGGGGGCTACACCTTC.

V is TRBV20-1 and J is TRBJ1-2; a weak D match, TRBD1 (5 bases). The CDR3 runs 13 residues. Looked up from germline, CDR1 is DFQATT and CDR2 is SNEGSKA (reference sequence). The germline V and J ends were trimmed by 3 bases and 3 bases, with 11 bases remaining between them. CDR3 amino acids: CSASTGEDYGYTF. Written as DNA, the CDR3 is TGCAGTGCTAGTACAGGAGAGGACTATGGCTACACCTTC.

J is TRBJ1-6 and V is TRBV14, with D possibly being TRBD1 (6 bases). With 2 bases removed from V and 8 bases from J, the gap between germline ends came to 13 bases. The length of the CDR3 is 15 residues. Germline CDR1 SGHDN, CDR2 FVKESK. The DNA of the CDR3 is TGTGCCAGCAGCCAACATTGGGGGCAGGATTCACCCCTCCACTTT. Its protein is CASSQHWGQDSPLHF.

The J gene is TRBJ1-1, the V gene TRBV6-5, with D possibly being TRBD1 (6 bases). The CDR3 runs 14 residues. Germline CDR1 reads MNHEY; CDR2 reads SVGAGI. Between the trimmed V and J ends, which lost 4 bases and 2 bases, there was a span of 11 bases. The CDR3 reads CASSLGQSNTEAFF. Written as DNA, the CDR3 is TGTGCCAGCAGTTTAGGACAGTCAAACACTGAAGCTTTCTTT.

V gene TRBV4-1 combines with J gene TRBJ2-5, with D perhaps TRBD1 or TRBD2 (5 bases each). Germline CDR1 is MGHRA and CDR2 is YSYEKL. The CDR3 sequence is 15 residues long. Between the trimmed V and J ends, which lost 3 bases and 2 bases, there was a span of 13 bases. The CDR3 is CASSQPRDQQETQYF. The CDR3 region has the DNA TGCGCCAGCAGCCAGCCCCGGGACCAACAAGAGACCCAGTACTTC.

V gene TRBV6-5 combines with J gene TRBJ1-2; no firm D call. With 5 bases removed from V and 2 bases from J, the gap between germline ends came to 9 bases. The CDR3 spans 13 residues. CDR1 is MNHEY, CDR2 SVGAGI, per germline. The CDR3 is CASSTRPNYGYTF. Here the CDR3 DNA reads TGTGCCAGCAGTACTCGGCCGAACTATGGCTACACCTTC.

The chain is built from TRBV4-1 and TRBJ1-5, with TRBD1 matching over 7 bases. Trimming cost V 0 bases and J 4 bases; bases outside gene matches: 6. Germline loops: CDR1 MGHRA, CDR2 YSYEKL. The CDR3 has 16 amino acids. CDR3 sequence (DNA): TGCGCCAGCAGCCAAGATAGGGCAGGGGGGAATCAGCCCCAGCATTTT. It yields the protein CASSQDRAGGNQPQHF.

The chain carries TRBV2 and TRBJ1-2; TRBD1 aligns across 7 bases. Germline CDR1 SNHLY, CDR2 FYNNEI. CDR3 length: 16 residues. V dropped 0 bases and J dropped 8; count of bases not matched to a gene: 12. CDR3 sequence reads: CASSEATRQGLGGYTF. In nucleotides, the CDR3 is TGTGCCAGCAGTGAAGCGACCCGACAGGGTTTGGGCGGCTACACCTTC.

The gene calls are TRBV21-1 and TRBJ2-7; the table's D gene call, TRBD1, was not cross checked with the DNA. TRBV21-1 is annotated as a pseudogene. The CDR3 is 14 residues long. CDR3 coding DNA: TGTGCCAGCAGCAGGGGACAGGAGTCCTTCTATAGGTACTTC. It codes for CASSRGQESFYRYF.

The chain is built from TRBV6-5 and TRBJ1-5; D remains ambiguous. V was pared by 5 bases and J by 8 bases, with 19 bases between. The germline V gene has CDR1 MNHEY and CDR2 SVGAGI. This CDR3 has 15 amino acids. CDR3 bases: TGTGCCAGCAGTCCGACCACTCATCCCAGAGAGCCCCAGCATTTT. Translating gives CASSPTTHPREPQHF.

V is TRBV7-8 and J is TRBJ1-1; no reliable D call. The CDR3 extends over 13 amino acids. Deletions cut 1 base from V and 8 bases from J, with 11 bases between. Germline loops: CDR1 SGHVS, CDR2 FQNEAQ. The chain's CDR3 is CASSLGLEDEAFF. CDR3 coding DNA: TGTGCCAGCAGCTTAGGGTTGGAGGACGAAGCTTTCTTT.

This chain links TRBV28 with TRBJ2-7; 9 bases match TRBD1. The J segment lost 9 bases and the V segment lost 7 bases, leaving 13 bases of the junction unmatched. Germline V CDR1 and CDR2: MDHEN, SYDVKM. CDR3 size: 14 residues. CDR3: CASTSDRGVGRQYF. The CDR3 DNA sequence: TGTGCCAGCACCTCCGACAGGGGGGTTGGTAGGCAGTACTTC.

The gene calls are TRBV6-5 and TRBJ1-6; TRBD1 matches 8 bases. The ends lost 0 bases at V and 6 bases at J; junction bases unmatched: 4. In germline, CDR1 is MNHEY, CDR2 SVGAGI. CDR3 length: 16 amino acids. The CDR3 DNA reads as TGTGCCAGCAGTTACTCAGGGACAGGAGGTAATTCACCCCTCCACTTT. Protein: CASSYSGTGGNSPLHF.

The rearrangement joins TRBV12-3 or TRBV12-4 to TRBJ1-2; perhaps TRBD1 as D (6 bases). This CDR3 is 13 amino acids long. V was cut by 2 bases and J by 6 bases, with 10 bases left in between. The CDR3 region is CASSLSGVNGYTF. As DNA, the CDR3 is TGTGCCAGCAGTTTATCAGGGGTTAATGGCTACACCTTC.

The chain carries TRBV7-9 and TRBJ1-1; tentatively, D is TRBD1 (6 bases). Trimming removed 2 bases from V and 8 bases from J, with 9 bases in between. CDR3 size: 12 residues. Germline V gene data show CDR1 as SEHNR and CDR2 as FQNEAQ (reference sequence). The CDR3 DNA sequence: TGTGCCAGCAGCTTAACAGGGACCGAAGCTTTCTTT. The encoded protein is CASSLTGTEAFF.

The V and J genes are TRBV6-6 and TRBJ1-2; 7 bases are a match to TRBD1. This CDR3 spans 15 amino acids. Germline V lookup: CDR1 MNHNY, CDR2 SVGAGI (reference sequence). Trimming cost V 6 bases and J 5 bases; bases outside gene matches: 12. The CDR3 DNA sequence: TGTGCCAGCAGACCTCTTGGGACAGAAGAGTATGGCTACACCTTC. It encodes CASRPLGTEEYGYTF.

The chain couples TRBV19 to TRBJ1-2, with D perhaps matching TRBD1 (5 bases). Germline V gene data show CDR1 as LNHDA and CDR2 as SQIVND (reference sequence). CDR3 length: 15 amino acids. Trimming pared 1 base from V and 2 bases from J, leaving 11 bases between. The CDR3 sequence: CASSIARGRNYGYTF. In nucleotides, the CDR3 is TGTGCCAGTAGTATAGCCCGGGGACGGAACTATGGCTACACCTTC.

The rearrangement uses TRBV7-9 and TRBJ2-5; possibly TRBD1 for D (5 bases). Germline V gene sequence: CDR1 SEHNR, CDR2 FQNEAQ (reference sequence). V was shortened by 6 bases and J by 5 bases, with 16 bases between the two germline ends. The CDR3 consists of 14 residues. CDR3 nucleotide sequence: TGTGCCAGCAGTCAGTCAGGGTCTGGGGAGACCCAGTACTTC. It specifies CASSQSGSGETQYF.